Shown below are 2 T cell receptor beta chains from a single sample sequenced in a study of T cell repertoires in aging, cancer and after chemotherapy. Multiplex touch-down PCR with TRB-A/B primers amplified rearranged V-D-J TRB sequences. Via MiXCR, TCRdb re-called the multiplex PCR reads, giving one row per CDR3 protein. The top ten hold 25% to 30% of the sample, which has several thousand distinct CDR3 sequences, roughly 64% seen once. The template was genomic DNA from peripheral blood, not RNA. Sequenced: blood. The receptors come from a human donor with a solid tumor.

The chain is built from TRBV12-3 or TRBV12-4 and TRBJ1-2; 9 bases fit TRBD1. The CDR3 is 12 amino acids. With 7 bases clipped from V and 8 bases from J, the junction kept 5 bases outside the gene matches. The CDR3 nucleotides read TGTGCCAGCACCGGACAGGGGAGGGGCTACACCTTC. Protein product: CASTGQGRGYTF.

The chain couples TRBV6-5 to TRBJ1-5, with 9 bases matching TRBD1. The CDR3 sequence is 15 residues long. CDR1 is MNHEY and CDR2 is SVGAGI in the germline V gene. Trimming at V came to 5 bases and at J to 1 base, leaving 3 bases not matched to a gene. The CDR3 nucleotides are TGTGCCAGCAGTCCGGGACAGGGAAGCAATCAGCCCCAGCATTTT. Translation gives CASSPGQGSNQPQHF.